Listed below are T cell receptor beta chains from one sample, sequenced in a study of shared clonotypes between healthy human individuals. Generated by immunoSEQ multiplex PCR, the TCRdb table keeps only in-frame clones and is missing some. The sample lists around 1.4 million clones; 98% were seen once. Sequenced sample: naive CD4+ T cells sorted from blood. Source of these receptors: a man aged 25-40 years in good health. The CDR3 runs from the conserved cysteine through the conserved F or W. Each record gives: V gene, J gene, clone size, D gene, CDR3 DNA, CDR3 protein. The D gene is left open where the match is weak. Clone size is not always given. Where it is, it says once, few, many or a class for expanded clones.

v_gene: TRBV7-9
j_gene: TRBJ2-7
abundance: NA
d_gene: TRBD2
CDR3nt: TGTGCCAGCAGCTTAGGACTAGCGGGAGGGCCCTACGACGAGCAGTACTTC
CDR3aa: CASSLGLAGGPYDEQYF

v_gene: TRBV9
j_gene: TRBJ2-5
abundance: NA
d_gene: NA
CDR3nt: TGTGCCAGCAGCGTAGTTCGAAAGGGTTGGCAAGAGACCCAGTACTTC
CDR3aa: CASSVVRKGWQETQYF

v_gene: TRBV9
j_gene: TRBJ2-5
abundance: NA
d_gene: NA
CDR3nt: TGTGCCAGCAGCGTAGGTAGGGGGTCCATGGGAGAGACCCAGTACTTC
CDR3aa: CASSVGRGSMGETQYF

v_gene: TRBV11-1
j_gene: TRBJ2-7
abundance: NA
d_gene: NA
CDR3nt: TGTGCCAGCAGCTCATCGCGGGACAGCTTATACGAGCAGTACTTC
CDR3aa: CASSSSRDSLYEQYF

v_gene: TRBV14
j_gene: TRBJ2-7
abundance: NA
d_gene: NA
CDR3nt: TGTGCCAGCAGCCCCTCGGTGATAAGCTACGAGCAGTACTTC
CDR3aa: CASSPSVISYEQYF

v_gene: TRBV10-2
j_gene: TRBJ2-3
abundance: NA
d_gene: TRBD2
CDR3nt: TGCGCCAGCAGGCAAGGATGGCTAGCGGGGGATACGCAGTATTTT
CDR3aa: CASRQGWLAGDTQYF

v_gene: TRBV5-1
j_gene: TRBJ2-7
abundance: NA
d_gene: TRBD1
CDR3nt: TGCGCCAGCAGCCACCGGGACAGATTCTACGAGCAGTACTTC
CDR3aa: CASSHRDRFYEQYF

v_gene: TRBV9
j_gene: TRBJ2-7
abundance: NA
d_gene: TRBD2
CDR3nt: TGTGCCAGCAGCGGGGACGGGACTAGCGGAGTCTACGAGCAGTACTTC
CDR3aa: CASSGDGTSGVYEQYF

v_gene: TRBV7-9
j_gene: TRBJ2-3
abundance: NA
d_gene: NA
CDR3nt: TGTGCCAGCAGCCCCCTGGCAGATACGCAGTATTTT
CDR3aa: CASSPLADTQYF

v_gene: TRBV7-9
j_gene: TRBJ1-1
abundance: NA
d_gene: NA
CDR3nt: TGTGCCAGCAGCTTACGGGAGACTGAAGCTTTCTTT
CDR3aa: CASSLRETEAFF

v_gene: TRBV5-4
j_gene: TRBJ2-3
abundance: NA
d_gene: TRBD2
CDR3nt: TGTGCCAGCAGCTCGGGACTAGCGGGCACAGATACGCAGTATTTT
CDR3aa: CASSSGLAGTDTQYF

v_gene: TRBV7-2
j_gene: TRBJ2-1
abundance: NA
d_gene: NA
CDR3nt: TGTGCCAGCAGGGGTCCGAGTTCTTCCAATGAGCAGTTCTTC
CDR3aa: CASRGPSSSNEQFF

v_gene: TRBV30
j_gene: TRBJ1-2
abundance: NA
d_gene: NA
CDR3nt: TGTGCCTGGAGTGTACGAAGCAGGGCGGAATGGAGTCGTAACTATGGCTACACCTTC
CDR3aa: CAWSVRSRAEWSRNYGYTF

v_gene: TRBV27
j_gene: TRBJ2-1
abundance: NA
d_gene: TRBD2
CDR3nt: TGTGCCAGCAGCCGCTTACCGACTAGCGGGAGTTTAGGGTCCTACAATGAGCAGTTCTTC
CDR3aa: CASSRLPTSGSLGSYNEQFF

v_gene: TRBV7-9
j_gene: TRBJ2-5
abundance: NA
d_gene: TRBD1
CDR3nt: TGTGCCAGCAGCACACGAGGGACAGTGGAGACCCAGTACTTC
CDR3aa: CASSTRGTVETQYF

v_gene: TRBV19
j_gene: TRBJ1-2
abundance: NA
d_gene: TRBD1
CDR3nt: TGTGCCAGTAGTCCGACAGGGATGAACTATGGCTACACCTTC
CDR3aa: CASSPTGMNYGYTF

v_gene: TRBV7-8
j_gene: TRBJ2-2
abundance: once
d_gene: TRBD2
CDR3nt: TGTGTTAGTACTAGCGGGAGATATACCGGGGAGCTGTTTTTT
CDR3aa: CVSTSGRYTGELFF

v_gene: TRBV11-2
j_gene: TRBJ2-5
abundance: NA
d_gene: TRBD2
CDR3nt: TGTGCCAGCAGCTTATATCCGACTAGCGGGAGTTCTGAGACCCAGTACTTC
CDR3aa: CASSLYPTSGSSETQYF

v_gene: TRBV29-1
j_gene: TRBJ2-1
abundance: once
d_gene: NA
CDR3nt: TGCAGCGTGACACGACCGGGAAAGAGCTCCTACAATGAGCAGTTCTTC
CDR3aa: CSVTRPGKSSYNEQFF

v_gene: TRBV5-4
j_gene: TRBJ2-1
abundance: NA
d_gene: TRBD2
CDR3nt: TGTGCCAGCAGCTCGCCGGGACTACTTAGCTCCTACAATGAGCAGTTCTTC
CDR3aa: CASSSPGLLSSYNEQFF

v_gene: TRBV21-1
j_gene: TRBJ2-7
abundance: NA
d_gene: NA
CDR3nt: TGTGCCAGCAGCTATCGGACAGGTAGAGAGCAGTACTTC
CDR3aa: CASSYRTGREQYF

v_gene: TRBV6-6
j_gene: TRBJ2-7
abundance: NA
d_gene: TRBD1
CDR3nt: TGTGCCAGCAGTACGACAGGGGAGAGCTCCTACGAGCAGTACTTC
CDR3aa: CASSTTGESSYEQYF

v_gene: TRBV29-1
j_gene: TRBJ1-1
abundance: NA
d_gene: NA
CDR3nt: TGCAGCGCTCAAAATAGGGACACTGAAGCTTTCTTT
CDR3aa: CSAQNRDTEAFF

v_gene: TRBV29-1
j_gene: TRBJ2-7
abundance: NA
d_gene: NA
CDR3nt: TGCAGCGTCGTGGGTCCGGGGGTCTCCTACGAGCAGTACTTC
CDR3aa: CSVVGPGVSYEQYF

v_gene: TRBV18
j_gene: TRBJ2-1
abundance: NA
d_gene: NA
CDR3nt: TGTGCCAGCTCGGGAGGTTGGGCGGACGAAGAAAGCAATGAGCAGTTCTTC
CDR3aa: CASSGGWADEESNEQFF